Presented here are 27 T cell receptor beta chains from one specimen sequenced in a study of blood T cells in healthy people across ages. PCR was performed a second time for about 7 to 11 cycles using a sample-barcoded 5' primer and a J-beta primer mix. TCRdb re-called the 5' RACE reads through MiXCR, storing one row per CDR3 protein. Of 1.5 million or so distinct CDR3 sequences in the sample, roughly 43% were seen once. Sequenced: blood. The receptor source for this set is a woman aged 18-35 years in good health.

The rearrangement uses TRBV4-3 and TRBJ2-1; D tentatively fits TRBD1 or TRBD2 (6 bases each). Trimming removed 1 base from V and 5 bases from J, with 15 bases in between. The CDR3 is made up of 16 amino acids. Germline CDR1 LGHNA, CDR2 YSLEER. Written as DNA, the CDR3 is TGCGCCAGCAGCCAAGGGGGGGCGGTGGCTAACAATGAGCAGTTCTTC. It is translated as CASSQGGAVANNEQFF.

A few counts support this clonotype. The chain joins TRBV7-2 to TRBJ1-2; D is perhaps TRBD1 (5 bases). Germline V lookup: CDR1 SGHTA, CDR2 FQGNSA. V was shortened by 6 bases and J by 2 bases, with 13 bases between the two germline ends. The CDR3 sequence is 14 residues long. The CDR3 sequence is CASRTGTENYGYTF. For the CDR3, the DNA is TGTGCCAGCAGGACCGGGACTGAGAACTATGGCTACACCTTC.

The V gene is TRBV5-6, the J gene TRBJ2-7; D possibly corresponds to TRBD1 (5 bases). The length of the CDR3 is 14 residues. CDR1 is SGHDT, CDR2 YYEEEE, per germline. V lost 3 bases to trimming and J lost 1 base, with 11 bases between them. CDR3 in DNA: TGTGCCAGCAGCTCCGACAGCCTTTCCTACGAGCAGTACTTC. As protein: CASSSDSLSYEQYF.

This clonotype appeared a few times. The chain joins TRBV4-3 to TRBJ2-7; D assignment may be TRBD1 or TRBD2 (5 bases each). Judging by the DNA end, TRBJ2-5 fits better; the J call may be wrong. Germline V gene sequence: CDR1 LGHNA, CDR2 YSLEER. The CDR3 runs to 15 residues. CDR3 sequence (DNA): TGCGCCAGCAGCCAAGATTTGGGGGTACAAGAGACCCAGTACTTC. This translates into CASSQDLGVQETQYF.

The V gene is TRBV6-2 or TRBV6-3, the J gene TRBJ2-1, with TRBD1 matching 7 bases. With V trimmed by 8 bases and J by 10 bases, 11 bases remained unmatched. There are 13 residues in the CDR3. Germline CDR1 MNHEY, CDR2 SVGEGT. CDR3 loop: CASGDSLLWEQFF. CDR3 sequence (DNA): TGTGCCAGCGGGGACAGCCTCCTTTGGGAGCAGTTCTTC.

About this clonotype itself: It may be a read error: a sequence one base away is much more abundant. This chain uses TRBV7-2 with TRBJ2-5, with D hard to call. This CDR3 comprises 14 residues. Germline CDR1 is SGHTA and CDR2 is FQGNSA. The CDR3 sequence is CASGFDGLGETQYF. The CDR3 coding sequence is TGTGCCAGCGGCTTTGACGGGTTAGGGGAGACCCAGTACTTC. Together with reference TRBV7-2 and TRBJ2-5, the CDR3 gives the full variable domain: GAGVSQSPSNKVTEKGKDVELRCDPISGHTALYWYRQSLGQGLEFLIYFQGNSAPDKSGLPSDRFSAERTGGSVSTLTIQRTQQEDSAVYLCASGFDGLGETQYFGPGTRLLVL.

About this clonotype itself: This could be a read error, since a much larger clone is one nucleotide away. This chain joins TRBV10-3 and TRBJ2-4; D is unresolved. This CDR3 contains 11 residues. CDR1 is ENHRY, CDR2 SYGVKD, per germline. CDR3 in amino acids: CVISESKEQYF. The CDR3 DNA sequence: TGTGTCATCAGTGAGTCGAAGGAGCAGTACTTC.

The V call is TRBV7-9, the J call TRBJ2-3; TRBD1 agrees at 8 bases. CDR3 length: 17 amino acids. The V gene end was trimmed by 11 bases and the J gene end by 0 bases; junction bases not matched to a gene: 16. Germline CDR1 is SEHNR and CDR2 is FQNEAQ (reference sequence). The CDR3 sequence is CAPSLVIRTGSTDTQYF. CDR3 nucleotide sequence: TGTGCCCCCAGCTTAGTGATTAGGACAGGGAGCACAGATACGCAGTATTTT.

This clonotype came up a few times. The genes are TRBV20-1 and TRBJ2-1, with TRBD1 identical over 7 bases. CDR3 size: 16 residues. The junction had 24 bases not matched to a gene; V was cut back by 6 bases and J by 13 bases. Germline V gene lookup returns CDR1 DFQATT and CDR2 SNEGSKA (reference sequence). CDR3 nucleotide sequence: TGCAGTGCCACACAACGACAGGGCTGGCACAAAGAGACCCAGTTCTTC. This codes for CSATQRQGWHKETQFF.

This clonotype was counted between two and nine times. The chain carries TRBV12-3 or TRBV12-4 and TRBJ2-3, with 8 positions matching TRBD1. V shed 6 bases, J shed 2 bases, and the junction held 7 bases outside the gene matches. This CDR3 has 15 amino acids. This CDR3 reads CASSSRGLHTDTQYF. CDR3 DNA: TGTGCCAGCAGCTCCAGGGGGCTTCACACAGATACGCAGTATTTT.

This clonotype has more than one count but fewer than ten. Written as DNA, the CDR3 is TGTGCCAGCAGCCAGAGGGACTTCTTCTCCTACGAGCAGTACTTC. Its protein is CASSQRDFFSYEQYF. The rearrangement links TRBV6-2 or TRBV6-3 to TRBJ2-7; D might be TRBD2 (6 bases). CDR1 and CDR2 from the germline V gene are MNHEY and SVGEGT. Trimming took off 6 bases at V and 0 bases at J, with 15 bases between the two ends. The length of the CDR3 is 15 residues.

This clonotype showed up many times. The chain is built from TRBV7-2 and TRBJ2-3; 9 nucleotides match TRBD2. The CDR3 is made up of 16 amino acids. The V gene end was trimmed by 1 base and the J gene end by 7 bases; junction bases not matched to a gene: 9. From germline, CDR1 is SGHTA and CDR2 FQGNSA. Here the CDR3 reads CASSLGVQRGAHTQYF. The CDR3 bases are TGTGCCAGCAGCTTAGGTGTCCAGCGGGGGGCTCATACGCAGTATTTT. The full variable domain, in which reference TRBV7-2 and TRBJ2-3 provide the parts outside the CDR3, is GAGVSQSPSNKVTEKGKDVELRCDPISGHTALYWYRQSLGQGLEFLIYFQGNSAPDKSGLPSDRFSAERTGGSVSTLTIQRTQQEDSAVYLCASSLGVQRGAHTQYFGPGTRLTVL.

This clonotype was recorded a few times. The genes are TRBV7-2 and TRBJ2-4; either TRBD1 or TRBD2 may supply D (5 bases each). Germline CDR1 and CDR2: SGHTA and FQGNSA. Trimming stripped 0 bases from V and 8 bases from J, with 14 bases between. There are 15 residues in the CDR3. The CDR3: CASSLAFGAGYIQYF. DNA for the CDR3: TGTGCCAGCAGCTTAGCGTTCGGGGCGGGCTACATTCAGTACTTC.

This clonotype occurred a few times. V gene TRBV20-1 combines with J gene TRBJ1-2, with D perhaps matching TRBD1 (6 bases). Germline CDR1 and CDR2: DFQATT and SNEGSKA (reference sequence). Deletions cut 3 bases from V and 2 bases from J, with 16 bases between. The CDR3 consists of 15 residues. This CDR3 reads CSARSRTASNYGYTF. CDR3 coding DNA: TGCAGTGCTAGGTCCCGGACAGCCTCCAACTATGGCTACACCTTC.

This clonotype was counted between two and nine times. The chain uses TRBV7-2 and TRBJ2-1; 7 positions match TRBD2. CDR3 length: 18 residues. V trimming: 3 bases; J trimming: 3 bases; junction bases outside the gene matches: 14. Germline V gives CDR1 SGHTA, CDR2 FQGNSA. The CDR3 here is CASSLTGRAGSGYNEQFF. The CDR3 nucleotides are TGTGCCAGCAGCTTGACCGGACGAGCGGGAAGCGGCTACAATGAGCAGTTCTTC.

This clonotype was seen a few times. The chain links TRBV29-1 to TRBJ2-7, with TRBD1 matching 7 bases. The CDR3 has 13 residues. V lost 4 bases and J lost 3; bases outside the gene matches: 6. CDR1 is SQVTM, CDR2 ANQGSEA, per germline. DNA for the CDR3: TGCAGCGTTGCCGGGACAGAATACTACGAGCAGTACTTC. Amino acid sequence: CSVAGTEYYEQYF.

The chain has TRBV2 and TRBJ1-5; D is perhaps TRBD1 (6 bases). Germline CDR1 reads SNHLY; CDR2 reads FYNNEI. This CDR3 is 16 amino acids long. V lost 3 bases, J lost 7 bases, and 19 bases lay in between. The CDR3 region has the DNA TGTGCCAGCAGTGAGAGGGGACATCGACGGGGACAGCCCCAGCATTTT. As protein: CASSERGHRRGQPQHF.

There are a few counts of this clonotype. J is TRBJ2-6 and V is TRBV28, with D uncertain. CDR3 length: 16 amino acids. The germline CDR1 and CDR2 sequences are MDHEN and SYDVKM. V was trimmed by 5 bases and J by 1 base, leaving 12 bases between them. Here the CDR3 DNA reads TGTGCCAGCAGTCCTTACACGGCGTCTGGGGCCAACGTCCTGACTTTC. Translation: CASSPYTASGANVLTF.

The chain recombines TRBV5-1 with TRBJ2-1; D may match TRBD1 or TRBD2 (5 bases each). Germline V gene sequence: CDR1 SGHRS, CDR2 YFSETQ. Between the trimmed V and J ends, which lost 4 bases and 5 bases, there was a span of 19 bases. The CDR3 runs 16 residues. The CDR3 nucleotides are TGCGCCAGCAGCATCCTGCCGGGGACGGTCGACAATGAGCAGTTCTTC. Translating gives CASSILPGTVDNEQFF.

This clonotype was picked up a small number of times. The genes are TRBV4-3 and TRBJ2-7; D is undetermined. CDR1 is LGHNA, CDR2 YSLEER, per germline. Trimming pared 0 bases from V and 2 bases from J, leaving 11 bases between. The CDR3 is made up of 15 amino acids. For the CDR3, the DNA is TGCGCCAGCAGCCAAGATCTGCAGGATCCCTACGAGCAGTACTTC. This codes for CASSQDLQDPYEQYF.

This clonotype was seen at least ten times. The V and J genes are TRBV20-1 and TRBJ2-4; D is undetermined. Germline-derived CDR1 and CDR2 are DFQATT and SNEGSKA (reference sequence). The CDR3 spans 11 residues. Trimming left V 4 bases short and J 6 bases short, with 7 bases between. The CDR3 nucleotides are TGCAGTGCTACTAAAGCAAACATTCAGTACTTC. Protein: CSATKANIQYF.

CDR3 bases: TGCAGTGCCGTTCGGGACACCTCAGGCTATGGCTACACCTTC. Protein sequence: CSAVRDTSGYGYTF. V and J are TRBV20-1 and TRBJ1-2, with D possibly TRBD1 on 6 matching bases. V dropped 6 bases and J dropped 4 bases, with 18 bases sitting between them. Per the germline V gene, CDR1 is DFQATT and CDR2 is SNEGSKA (reference sequence). CDR3 length equals 14 residues.

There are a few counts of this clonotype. CDR3 DNA sequence: TGCAGTGCGAGGGGGCCCGTTCGGTACACTGAAGCTTTCTTT. Residues: CSARGPVRYTEAFF. The chain combines TRBV20-1 with TRBJ1-1; TRBD1 aligns across 7 bases. V shed 6 bases, J shed 3 bases, and the junction held 10 bases outside the gene matches. The CDR3 is 14 amino acids. The V gene's germline CDR1 is DFQATT and CDR2 SNEGSKA (reference sequence).

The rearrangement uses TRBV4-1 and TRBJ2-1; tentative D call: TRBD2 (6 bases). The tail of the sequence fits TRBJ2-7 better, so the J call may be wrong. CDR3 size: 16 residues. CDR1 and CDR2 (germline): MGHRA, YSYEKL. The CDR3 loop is CASSPGRLGSYNEQYF. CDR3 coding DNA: TGCGCCAGCAGCCCCGGCAGACTAGGGTCGTACAATGAGCAGTACTTC.

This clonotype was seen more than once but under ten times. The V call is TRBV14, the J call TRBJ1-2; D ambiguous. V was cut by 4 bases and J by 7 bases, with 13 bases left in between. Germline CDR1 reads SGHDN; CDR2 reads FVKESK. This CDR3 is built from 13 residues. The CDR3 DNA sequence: TGTGCCAGCAGCCTCGGACCTAAAGGTGGCTACACCTTC. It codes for CASSLGPKGGYTF.

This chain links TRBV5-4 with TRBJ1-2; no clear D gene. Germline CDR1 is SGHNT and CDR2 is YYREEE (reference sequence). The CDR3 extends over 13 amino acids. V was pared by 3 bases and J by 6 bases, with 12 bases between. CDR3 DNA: TGTGCCAGCAGCTCCGACAATAGCAATGGCTACACCTTC. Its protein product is CASSSDNSNGYTF.

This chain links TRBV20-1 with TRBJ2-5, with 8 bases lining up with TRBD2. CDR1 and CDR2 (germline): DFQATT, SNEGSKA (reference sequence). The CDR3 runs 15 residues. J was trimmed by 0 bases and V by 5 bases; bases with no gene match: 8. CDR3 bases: TGCAGTGCTTTCAGCGGGGGAATGTACCAAGAGACCCAGTACTTC. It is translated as CSAFSGGMYQETQYF.